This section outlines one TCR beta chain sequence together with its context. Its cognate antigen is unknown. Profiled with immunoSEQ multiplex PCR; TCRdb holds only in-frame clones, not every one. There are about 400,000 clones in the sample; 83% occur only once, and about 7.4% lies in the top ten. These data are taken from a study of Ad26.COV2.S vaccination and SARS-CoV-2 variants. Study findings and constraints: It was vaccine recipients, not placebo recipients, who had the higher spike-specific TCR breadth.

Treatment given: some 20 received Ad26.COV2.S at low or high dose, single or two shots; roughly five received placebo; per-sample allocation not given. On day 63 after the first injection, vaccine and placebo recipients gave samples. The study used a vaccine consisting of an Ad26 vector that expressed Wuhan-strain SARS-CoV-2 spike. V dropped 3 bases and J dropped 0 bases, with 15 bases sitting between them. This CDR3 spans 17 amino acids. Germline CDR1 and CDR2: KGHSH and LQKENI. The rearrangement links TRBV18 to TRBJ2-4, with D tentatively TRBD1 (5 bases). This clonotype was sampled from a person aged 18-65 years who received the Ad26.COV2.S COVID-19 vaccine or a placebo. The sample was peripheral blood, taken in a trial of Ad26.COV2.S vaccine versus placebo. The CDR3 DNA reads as TGTGCCAGCTCACCGAGGATCAGGGTCCTAGCCAAAAACATTCAGTACTTC. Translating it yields CASSPRIRVLAKNIQYF.